This passage covers 27 T cell receptor beta chains from one sample sequenced in a study of blood T cell repertoires in COVID-19. The table came from immunoSEQ multiplex PCR; TCRdb's copy has only in-frame clones and leaves some out. Here the sample spans fewer than 70,000 clones, around 84% being singletons. The material sequenced was peripheral blood. The source is a human donor in a cohort sampled during active COVID-19.

The rearrangement joins TRBV19 to TRBJ1-2, with 10 bases aligning to TRBD1. Per germline, CDR1 LNHDA and CDR2 SQIVND (reference sequence). Trimming removed 4 bases from V and 1 base from J; junction bases left unmatched: 6. CDR3 length equals 16 residues. The CDR3 here is CASSTPGTGDNYGYTF. CDR3 bases: TGTGCCAGTAGTACCCCCGGGACAGGGGATAACTATGGCTACACCTTC.

V gene TRBV10-1 combines with J gene TRBJ2-7, with TRBD2 identical over 8 bases. After removal of 2 bases from V and 4 bases from J, the junction contained 4 bases not matched to a gene. The CDR3 loop spans 14 amino acids. The germline gives CDR1 WNHNN, CDR2 SYGVQD (reference sequence). The CDR3 protein is CASSESGRSYEQYF. CDR3 nucleotide sequence: TGCGCCAGCAGTGAGAGCGGGAGATCTTACGAGCAGTACTTC.

The chain uses TRBV28 and TRBJ2-7; TRBD1 might be the D (6 bases). Trimming pared 8 bases from V and 2 bases from J, leaving 10 bases between. This CDR3 spans 12 amino acids. Germline assignment: CDR1 MDHEN and CDR2 SYDVKM. The CDR3 nucleotides read TGTGCCAGCGGGGGCAGCACCTACGAGCAGTACTTC. Its translation is CASGGSTYEQYF.

This rearrangement joins TRBV27 to TRBJ1-6; D perhaps matches TRBD1 (5 bases). CDR3 length: 18 amino acids. From germline, CDR1 is MNHEY and CDR2 SMNVEV (reference sequence). Trimming cost V 6 bases and J 0 bases, with 18 bases left between them. The CDR3 coding sequence is TGTGCCAGCAGGGGGCCGGGCTCCTCAAGCTCCTATAATTCACCCCTCCACTTT. As protein: CASRGPGSSSSYNSPLHF.

This chain links TRBV27 with TRBJ2-2, with D possibly being TRBD2 (5 bases). V dropped 5 bases and J dropped 5 bases, with 12 bases sitting between them. Germline loops: CDR1 MNHEY, CDR2 SMNVEV (reference sequence). This CDR3 spans 14 amino acids. The CDR3 region is CASSPRTGTGELFF. The DNA for the CDR3 is TGTGCCAGCAGTCCCCGGACTGGAACCGGGGAGCTGTTTTTT.

This clone was detected a few times. V is TRBV7-2 and J is TRBJ2-3; tentatively, D is TRBD1 (6 bases). V was clipped by 1 base and J by 3 bases, with 14 bases between them. This CDR3 is 16 amino acids long. The germline V gene encodes CDR1 SGHTA and CDR2 FQGNSA. The CDR3 nucleotides read TGTGCCAGCAGCTTAGACAGGGCCTTAAGGACAGATACGCAGTATTTT. Translated, it gives CASSLDRALRTDTQYF. Variable domain in full (rest from reference TRBV7-2 and TRBJ2-3): GAGVSQSPSNKVTEKGKDVELRCDPISGHTALYWYRQSLGQGLEFLIYFQGNSAPDKSGLPSDRFSAERTGGSVSTLTIQRTQQEDSAVYLCASSLDRALRTDTQYFGPGTRLTVL.

The chain combines TRBV28 with TRBJ2-7, with 7 nucleotides matching TRBD1. Looked up from germline, CDR1 is MDHEN and CDR2 is SYDVKM. The CDR3 has 17 residues. The V gene end was trimmed by 3 bases and the J gene end by 3 bases; junction bases not matched to a gene: 14. CDR3 nucleotide sequence: TGTGCCAGCAGTTTCGGCTCCCGGACAGGCGCTCACTACGAGCAGTACTTC. It encodes CASSFGSRTGAHYEQYF.

The chain is built from TRBV15 and TRBJ2-7; 10 nucleotides match TRBD1. J gave up 5 bases and V 5 bases, and 6 bases lay outside the gene matches. CDR1 is LNHNV and CDR2 is YYDKDF in the germline V gene (reference sequence). The CDR3 has 14 amino acids. The CDR3: CATSPPGQGDEQYF. CDR3 nucleotides: TGTGCCACCAGCCCCCCCGGACAGGGGGACGAGCAGTACTTC.

The chain carries TRBV7-9 and TRBJ1-6; TRBD1 matches 8 bases. Germline values: CDR1 SEHNR, CDR2 FQNEAQ (reference sequence). The CDR3 length is 15 residues. The trim removed 5 bases at V and 8 bases at J, leaving 8 bases unmatched. The CDR3 loop reads CASSPLSTGDSPLHF. The CDR3 DNA follows: TGTGCCAGCAGCCCCCTTTCGACAGGGGATTCACCCCTCCACTTT.

The chain joins TRBV7-9 to TRBJ2-7; TRBD2 agrees at 8 bases. This CDR3 spans 14 amino acids. Germline V CDR1 and CDR2: SEHNR, FQNEAQ (reference sequence). With 1 base clipped from V and 2 bases from J, the junction kept 1 base outside the gene matches. CDR3: CASSLGAGAYEQYF. As DNA, the CDR3 is TGTGCCAGCAGCTTAGGAGCGGGGGCCTACGAGCAGTACTTC.

This chain links TRBV5-6 with TRBJ1-5; D gene unclear. The CDR3 has 15 residues. V shed 2 bases and J shed 5 bases, with 14 bases lying between them. Germline lookup yields CDR1 SGHDT and CDR2 YYEEEE. The CDR3 coding sequence is TGTGCCAGCAGCTTCGGGATATACAGCGATCAGCCCCAGCATTTT. Its protein product is CASSFGIYSDQPQHF.

This clone was observed at least ten times. The gene calls are TRBV3-1 (or the pseudogene TRBV3-2) and TRBJ2-1, with 10 bases fitting TRBD1. This CDR3 comprises 13 residues. Germline V CDR1 and CDR2: LGHDT, YNNKEL (reference sequence). Trimming took 7 bases from V and 10 from J; bases not matched to a gene: 7. CDR3 loop: CASKPGQGKEQFF. The CDR3 DNA sequence: TGTGCCAGCAAACCGGGACAGGGGAAAGAGCAGTTCTTC.

The chain has TRBV19 and TRBJ1-6; tentatively, D is TRBD1 (5 bases). V was trimmed by 0 bases and J by 0 bases, leaving 15 bases between them. CDR3 length: 19 amino acids. Germline loops: CDR1 LNHDA, CDR2 SQIVND (reference sequence). CDR3 bases: TGTGCCAGTAGTATAGATCATTGGACACCAAGCTCCTATAATTCACCCCTCCACTTT. It is translated as CASSIDHWTPSSYNSPLHF.

In the case of this clone: Distinct nucleotide sequences in the sample also encode this CDR3. V gene TRBV6-5 combines with J gene TRBJ2-1; 12 nucleotides agree with TRBD2. Germline V gene lookup returns CDR1 MNHEY and CDR2 SVGAGI. With V trimmed by 6 bases and J by 7 bases, 4 bases remained unmatched. This CDR3 is 14 amino acids long. The CDR3 is CASRTSGSGNEQFF. The CDR3 DNA sequence: TGTGCCAGCAGGACTAGCGGGAGCGGGAATGAGCAGTTCTTC.

This clone was picked up a small number of times. The chain employs TRBV9 and TRBJ2-5; D uncertain. Germline values: CDR1 SGDLS, CDR2 YYNGEE. The CDR3 has 15 residues. V was cut by 0 bases and J by 2 bases, with 11 bases left in between. The CDR3: CASSVGEQKQETQYF. DNA for the CDR3: TGTGCCAGCAGCGTAGGAGAACAGAAACAAGAGACCCAGTACTTC.

The chain combines TRBV28 with TRBJ1-2, with TRBD1 identical over 7 bases. Losses at the gene ends were 10 bases for V and 4 bases for J; bases not matched to a gene: 6. CDR3 length: 12 amino acids. Germline CDR1 MDHEN, CDR2 SYDVKM. The CDR3 DNA is TGTGCCACTACGACAGGGACCTATGGCTACACCTTC. Its protein product is CATTTGTYGYTF.

V gene TRBV5-1 combines with J gene TRBJ1-2, with D possibly matching TRBD1 (5 bases). The CDR3 length is 14 residues. V was clipped by 4 bases and J by 6 bases, with 16 bases between them. Germline lookup yields CDR1 SGHRS and CDR2 YFSETQ. CDR3: CASSPRGEGDGYTF. CDR3 sequence (DNA): TGCGCCAGCAGCCCTCGAGGCGAAGGGGATGGCTACACCTTC.

V is TRBV6-5 and J is TRBJ1-1; 10 bases are shared with TRBD1. After removal of 6 bases from V and 12 bases from J, the junction contained 10 bases not matched to a gene. Germline lookup yields CDR1 MNHEY and CDR2 SVGAGI. CDR3 length equals 13 residues. This CDR3 is CASSYEGQGIPFF. For the CDR3, the DNA is TGTGCCAGCAGCTACGAGGGACAGGGGATACCTTTCTTT.

CDR3 nucleotide sequence: TGTGCCAGCAGCCCCAGCGGGGGGTTGGTAAACATTCAGTACTTC. Translated, it gives CASSPSGGLVNIQYF. The genes are TRBV6-2 or TRBV6-3 and TRBJ2-4; 9 bases match TRBD2. V lost 6 bases, J lost 6 bases, and 9 bases stayed unmatched. The CDR3 extends over 15 amino acids. CDR1 is MNHEY, CDR2 SVGEGT, per germline.

The chain combines TRBV29-1 with TRBJ1-4, with D perhaps matching TRBD1 (6 bases). The CDR3 covers 13 residues. In germline, CDR1 is SQVTM, CDR2 ANQGSEA. Trimming took off 7 bases at V and 7 bases at J, with 16 bases between the two ends. This CDR3 reads CSDRSGEGEKLFF. In nucleotides, the CDR3 is TGCAGCGATCGGTCAGGGGAGGGTGAAAAACTGTTTTTT.

The rearrangement links TRBV9 to TRBJ2-6, with a possible D match to TRBD1 (5 bases). CDR1 and CDR2 from the germline V gene are SGDLS and YYNGEE. The V end was cut by 4 bases, the J end by 9 bases, with 14 bases between. CDR3 length: 14 amino acids. CDR3 region: CASSPQGRGNVLTF. In DNA, the CDR3 is TGTGCCAGCAGCCCCCAGGGTAGGGGCAACGTCCTGACTTTC.

This sequence joins TRBV29-1 and TRBJ2-3; D ambiguous. The V gene lost 4 bases and the J gene lost 0 bases, with 8 bases spanning the gap. Per germline, CDR1 SQVTM and CDR2 ANQGSEA. The CDR3 runs to 13 residues. CDR3: CSVAPGSTDTQYF. CDR3 coding DNA: TGCAGCGTTGCCCCCGGTAGCACAGATACGCAGTATTTT.

The sample holds a few counts of this clone. The CDR3 DNA is TGCGCCAGCAGCCATGAGACAGGGAGGAATAACTATGGCTACACCTTC. As protein: CASSHETGRNNYGYTF. The chain is built from TRBV4-1 and TRBJ1-2; 7 bases map to TRBD1. Germline V gene data show CDR1 as MGHRA and CDR2 as YSYEKL. Trimming removed 3 bases from V and 1 base from J; junction bases left unmatched: 8. The CDR3 extends over 16 amino acids.

Here the CDR3 reads CASSLSGQGNGYTF. In DNA form, the CDR3 reads TGTGCCAGCAGTTTATCGGGACAGGGGAATGGCTACACCTTC. The rearrangement joins TRBV27 to TRBJ1-2; 10 bases are a match to TRBD1. The CDR3 runs 14 residues. Germline V gene sequence: CDR1 MNHEY, CDR2 SMNVEV (reference sequence). Trimming cost V 0 bases and J 6 bases; bases outside gene matches: 1.

V and J are TRBV7-6 and TRBJ2-7, with TRBD2 identical over 12 bases. Germline V gene data show CDR1 as SGHVS and CDR2 as FNYEAQ. The junction had 4 bases not matched to a gene; V was cut back by 5 bases and J by 2 bases. The CDR3 runs 15 residues. The CDR3 spells CASSARLAGAYEQYF. CDR3 bases: TGTGCCAGCAGCGCCCGACTAGCGGGGGCCTACGAGCAGTACTTC.

This chain joins TRBV9 and TRBJ2-1, with D possibly being TRBD1 (7 bases). CDR1 SGDLS and CDR2 YYNGEE come from the germline V gene. The CDR3 contains 19 residues. The germline V and J ends were trimmed by 0 bases and 1 base, with 20 bases remaining between them. The CDR3 sequence is CASSVDAGGGPGSYNEQFF. CDR3 DNA: TGTGCCAGCAGCGTAGACGCAGGGGGAGGCCCTGGATCCTACAATGAGCAGTTCTTC. Looking up the rest from reference TRBV9 and TRBJ2-1 gives the full variable domain: DSGVTQTPKHLITATGQRVTLRCSPRSGDLSVYWYQQSLDQGLQFLIQYYNGEERAKGNILERFSAQQFPDLHSELNLSSLELGDSALYFCASSVDAGGGPGSYNEQFFGPGTRLTVL.

In the case of this clone: A junction end diverges from the germline sequence, so it may reflect a read error. This chain uses TRBV5-4 with TRBJ2-5, with 7 bases matching TRBD1. The CDR3 sequence is 14 residues long. The germline CDR1 and CDR2 sequences are SGHNT and YYREEE (reference sequence). The CDR3 sequence: CASSFRGGAETQYF. CDR3 DNA sequence: TGTGCCAGCAGCTTCCGAGGGGGCGCGGAGACCCAATACTTC.